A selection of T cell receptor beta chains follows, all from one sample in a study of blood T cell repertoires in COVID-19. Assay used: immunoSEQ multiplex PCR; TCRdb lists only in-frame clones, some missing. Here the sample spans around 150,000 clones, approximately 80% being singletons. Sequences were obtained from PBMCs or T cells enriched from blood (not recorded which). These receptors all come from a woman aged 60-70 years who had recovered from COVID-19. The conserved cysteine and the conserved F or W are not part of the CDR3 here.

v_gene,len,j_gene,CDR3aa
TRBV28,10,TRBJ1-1,ASRESRKEAF
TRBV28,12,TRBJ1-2,ASARTGRAYGYT
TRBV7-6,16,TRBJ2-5,ASSSDTPGGFPQETQY
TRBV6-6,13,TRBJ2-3,ASSFSGGRTDTQY
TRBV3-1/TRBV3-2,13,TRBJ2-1,ASSQGRQGRNEQF
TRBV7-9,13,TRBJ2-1,ASSLVSGQYNEQF
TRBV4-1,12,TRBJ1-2,ASSPREGNYGYT
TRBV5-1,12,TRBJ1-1,ASRTGVLETEAF
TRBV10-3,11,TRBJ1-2,AISDGQGNGYT
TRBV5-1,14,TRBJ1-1,ASSFWGRTGNTEAF
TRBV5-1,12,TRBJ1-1,ASSWTASNTEAF
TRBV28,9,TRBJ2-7,ASTLSGEQY
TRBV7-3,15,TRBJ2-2,ASSRVPGQGRSGELF
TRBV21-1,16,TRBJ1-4,ASSKDPGDLSVLEKLF
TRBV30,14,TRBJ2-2,AWSPIAGWATGELF
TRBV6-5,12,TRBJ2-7,ASSYMGQTYEQY